Each of the 11 T cell receptor beta chains below was sequenced from the same sample in a study of response to subunit inactivated influenza vaccine. One entry per CDR3 protein, called by TCRdb with MiXCR from the RT-PCR reads. The data show 650,000 to 800,000 distinct CDR3 sequences, with roughly 18% seen just once and roughly 10% held by the top ten. The material sequenced was PBMCs from blood, taken more than 4 days after vaccination. All receptors come from a man between 50 and 59 years old who received an inactivated influenza vaccine.

This clonotype was observed a handful of times. The V gene is TRBV6-2 or TRBV6-3, the J gene TRBJ2-1; D perhaps matches TRBD2 (5 bases). Germline CDR1 MNHEY, CDR2 SVGEGT. The CDR3 has 16 residues. Trimming stripped 2 bases from V and 0 bases from J, with 11 bases between. The CDR3 nucleotides are TGTGCCAGCAGTTACGTGGGGAGCCTCTCCTACAATGAGCAGTTCTTC. The encoded protein is CASSYVGSLSYNEQFF.

This clonotype was found a few times. V usage is TRBV12-3 or TRBV12-4 and J usage is TRBJ2-5; TRBD2 might be the D (5 bases). Trimming stripped 4 bases from V and 0 bases from J, with 6 bases between. This CDR3 region has 13 residues. In DNA form, the CDR3 reads TGTGCCAGCAGTTATAGCGACCAAGAGACCCAGTACTTC. Translated: CASSYSDQETQYF.

This clonotype showed up just a few times. This chain links TRBV7-9 with TRBJ2-1, with 8 positions matching TRBD1. CDR1 SEHNR and CDR2 FQNEAQ come from the germline V gene (reference sequence). The CDR3 spans 16 residues. The V segment lost 5 bases and the J segment 10 bases; nucleotides outside the gene matches: 16. The CDR3 is CASSDLLLPGGGEQFF. CDR3 bases: TGTGCCAGCAGCGACCTCCTCTTGCCAGGGGGCGGAGAGCAGTTCTTC.

This clonotype occurred a few times. CDR3 DNA sequence: TGCAGTGCTCCGACGCAGCGCACTAGCACAGATACGCAGTATTTT. It specifies CSAPTQRTSTDTQYF. The chain is built from TRBV20-1 and TRBJ2-3; D unclear. CDR3 length equals 15 residues. V lost 5 bases to trimming and J lost 0 bases, with 15 bases between them. The V gene's germline CDR1 is DFQATT and CDR2 SNEGSKA (reference sequence).

The chain has TRBV6-5 and TRBJ2-4, with TRBD2 as a possible D gene (7 bases). Germline-derived CDR1 and CDR2 are MNHEY and SVGAGI. V lost 4 bases and J 0 bases, leaving 16 bases between the germline ends. The CDR3 runs 17 residues. This CDR3 reads CASSSGGQFLAKNIQYF. The CDR3 DNA reads as TGTGCCAGCAGTTCGGGAGGACAGTTTCTAGCCAAAAACATTCAGTACTTC.

This clonotype was counted only a few times. The rearrangement links TRBV20-1 to TRBJ2-2, with 7 nucleotides matching TRBD1. The CDR3 spans 15 residues. CDR1 is DFQATT, CDR2 SNEGSKA, per germline (reference sequence). With V trimmed by 6 bases and J by 0 bases, 7 bases remained unmatched. CDR3 residues: CSAQTGTANTGELFF. CDR3 DNA: TGCAGTGCGCAAACCGGGACAGCGAACACCGGGGAGCTGTTTTTT.

The V gene is TRBV10-3, the J gene TRBJ2-3; D possibly matches TRBD1 or TRBD2 (5 bases each). The CDR3 runs to 16 residues. Germline values: CDR1 ENHRY, CDR2 SYGVKD. V dropped 0 bases and J dropped 2 bases, with 12 bases sitting between them. CDR3 sequence reads: CAISESGPVPTDTQYF. CDR3 bases: TGTGCCATCAGTGAGTCGGGACCAGTGCCCACAGATACGCAGTATTTT.

This clonotype was recorded a few times. J is TRBJ2-1 and V is TRBV12-3 or TRBV12-4; 7 nucleotides line up with TRBD1. The CDR3 extends over 16 amino acids. With V trimmed by 2 bases and J by 6 bases, 10 bases remained unmatched. The CDR3 region is CASSLNRGRGGNEQFF. In DNA form, the CDR3 reads TGTGCCAGCAGTTTAAACAGGGGTCGCGGTGGCAATGAGCAGTTCTTC.

As DNA, the CDR3 is TGTGCCAGCAGTGCAATCAATGAGCAGTTCTTC. This translates into CASSAINEQFF. This rearrangement joins TRBV6-2 or TRBV6-3 to TRBJ2-1; D is undetermined. Germline V gene lookup returns CDR1 MNHEY and CDR2 SVGEGT. The CDR3 loop spans 11 amino acids. V was pared by 5 bases and J by 6 bases, with 5 bases between.

This clonotype was found once. The rearrangement uses TRBV6-2 or TRBV6-3 and TRBJ2-7; D is possibly TRBD1 (6 bases). This CDR3 has 13 amino acids. Trimming cost V 3 bases and J 4 bases, with 10 bases left between them. Germline-derived CDR1 and CDR2 are MNHEY and SVGEGT. DNA of the CDR3: TGTGCCAGCAGTTATCAAAGGGGGTACGAGCAGTACTTC. This codes for CASSYQRGYEQYF.

This chain joins TRBV4-3 and TRBJ2-5; D may correspond to TRBD1 or TRBD2 (5 bases each). V lost 0 bases and J 2 bases, leaving 16 bases between the germline ends. The length of the CDR3 is 17 residues. Germline V CDR1 and CDR2: LGHNA, YSLEER. CDR3 nucleotides: TGCGCCAGCAGCCAAGATCTTCGGGGACCAGGGCAAGAGACCCAGTACTTC. The encoded protein is CASSQDLRGPGQETQYF.